This T cell receptor beta chain was sequenced during a study of T cells in Graves' hyperthyroidism and ophthalmopathy (dated by TCRdb to between 2019 and 2020). Context from the whole study: Peripheral blood samples were taken at initial diagnosis, before any treatment was given. To identify TCR V-J signatures that set the groups apart, the researchers used a discovery cohort of roughly 100 patients, made up of 43 with Graves' ophthalmopathy and some 56 with stable Graves' hyperthyroidism. Prospective prediction of ophthalmopathy was tested in an independent validation cohort consisting of fewer than 20 hyperthyroidism patients and some 17 patients who later progressed to ophthalmopathy. The approximately 97 discovery patients were randomly divided into training and test sets at a 7:3 ratio. In about 6 Graves' hyperthyroidism patients, the study also compared T-cell repertoires from thyroid tissue with T-cell repertoires from blood. Following sampling, methimazole starting at 30 mg daily was given to hyperthyroidism patients, and high-dose intravenous methylprednisolone was given to ophthalmopathy patients. The paper reports TCR Vbeta CDR3 sequencing of 140 or so peripheral blood samples: approximately 41 ophthalmopathy, 70 to 85 hyperthyroidism and approximately 17 progressor patients. Paper-wide results and their limitations: Sample size was not statistically predetermined, and investigators were not blinded to group allocation. Most expanded thyroid clonotypes (frequency above 0.001) were also detected in blood, suggesting blood repertoires may reflect thyroid immune responses. Ophthalmopathy was separated from stable hyperthyroidism by a 13 V-J signature model, with about 88% sensitivity and roughly 81% specificity obtained in cross-validation and 80%/75% obtained in testing. In validation, progression to ophthalmopathy was predicted by the model with roughly 71% sensitivity and 72.22% specificity, a median of around 6.5 months before onset.

The germline V gene gives CDR1 as MDHEN and CDR2 as SYDVKM. At the junction V is shortened by 4 bases and J by 4 bases, with 11 bases in between. The CDR3 measures 15 amino acids from cysteine to phenylalanine. Only the CDR3 part of the read is kept: 45 bases, read in frame from the first base. Amplification of TCR beta CDR3 regions was carried out from RNA transcripts. A first-round RT-PCR of the TCR CDR3 used the HTBI primer set with the Qiagen OneStep RT-PCR kit. The libraries were constructed in a second round of multiplex PCR and then size-selected and purified. Sequencing of the libraries was done on an Illumina HiSeq2000 using paired-end 100 bp reads. In the source study's methods: SOAPnuke was used to process the raw data, throwing out any read that contained adapters or uncalled bases, had a mean Phred below 15, or lacked an exact constant-primer or identifier match. COPE v1.2.5 was used to merge high-quality paired reads, and clonotypes were defined as unique nucleotide sequences. Clonotypes were aligned to IMGT TRBV, TRBD and TRBJ reference segments using MiTCR v1.1. The analysis was restricted to V-J combinations with a frequency above 0.0001, which together covered about 99% of the repertoires. A TCS score was defined as the ratio of F50 (clonal expansion) to E x V (chaos), with BLOSUM62-based TCRdist applied between CDR3 peptides within each V-J. Welch's t-statistics and random forest reduced around 510 V-J features to 10 to 15, which were used in a naive Bayes classifier (R e1071). TCRdb took the public reads, trimmed them with fastp at Q25, ran MiXCR for clone calling and kept in-frame beta chains. Identical CDR3 protein sequences are pooled into one entry, listed with their most common genes and DNA. The V and J calls here are based on TCRdb, not the publication. The sample contains some 400,000 distinct CDR3 sequences, around an eighth of them found a single time. Together, the top ten hold more than 20% of the sample.

This clonotype was seen at least ten times. This clone's antigen is unknown. Base qualities are not at hand, and no much larger clone is one base apart. The hyperthyroidism patients were between 18 and 65 years old and newly diagnosed, with a disease duration of less than 2 months. The study excluded patients with uncontrolled infections, other autoimmune diseases, pregnancy or lactation. Diagnoses relied on clinical symptoms, serum thyroxine and TRAb, thyroid ultrasound and orbital computed tomography. Blood from progressor patients was collected at the time of first diagnosis with hyperthyroidism, before any ophthalmopathy symptoms had appeared. PBMCs were separated from around 9.1 ml of fresh peripheral blood using Ficoll-Paque density gradient centrifugation. Patients classed as progressors first received a Graves' hyperthyroidism diagnosis and then went on to develop ophthalmopathy during follow-up. Trizol reagent was used to extract total RNA, and RNA quality was then checked on an Agilent 2100 Bioanalyzer.

The rearrangement joined TRBV28 to TRBJ1-6; no D segment can be confidently identified. This clonotype originated in a man in his thirties or forties with Graves' hyperthyroidism that later progressed to Graves' ophthalmopathy. Sequencing used blood. The sequenced DNA is TGTGCCAGCAGTTCGTTCGGACGTTATAATTCACCCCTCCACTTT. The translation is CASSSFGRYNSPLHF.